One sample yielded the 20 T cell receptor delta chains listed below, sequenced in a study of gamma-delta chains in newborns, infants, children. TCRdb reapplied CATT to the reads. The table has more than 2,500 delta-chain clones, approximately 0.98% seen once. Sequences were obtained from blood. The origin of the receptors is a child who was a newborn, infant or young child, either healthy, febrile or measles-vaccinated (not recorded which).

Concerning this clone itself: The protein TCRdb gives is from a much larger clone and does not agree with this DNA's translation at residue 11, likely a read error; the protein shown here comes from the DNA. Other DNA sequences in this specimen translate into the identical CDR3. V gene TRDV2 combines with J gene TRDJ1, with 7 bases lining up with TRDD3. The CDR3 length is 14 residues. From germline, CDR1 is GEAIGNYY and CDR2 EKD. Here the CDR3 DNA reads TGTGCCTGCGACAAATGGGGGAAGACCGATAGACTCATCTTT. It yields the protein CACDKWGKTDRLIF.

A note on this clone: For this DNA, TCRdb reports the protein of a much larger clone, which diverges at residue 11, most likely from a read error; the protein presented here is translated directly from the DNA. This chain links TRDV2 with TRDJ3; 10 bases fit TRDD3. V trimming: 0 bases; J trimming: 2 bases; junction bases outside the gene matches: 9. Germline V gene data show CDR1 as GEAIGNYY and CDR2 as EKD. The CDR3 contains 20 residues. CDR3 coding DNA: TGTGCCTGTGACACCGGGACCTGGGGGATAGACGCCTGGGACACCCGACAGATGTTTTTC. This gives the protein CACDTGTWGIDAWDTRQMFF.

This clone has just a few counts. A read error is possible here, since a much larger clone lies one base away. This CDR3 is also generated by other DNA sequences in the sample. DNA for the CDR3: TGTGCCCTTGGGGTACTGGGGGATAAACTCATCTTT. The encoded protein is CALGVLGDKLIF. The V gene is TRDV1, the J gene TRDJ1; 7 nucleotides match TRDD3. Per the germline V gene, CDR1 is TSWWSYY and CDR2 is QGS. This CDR3 contains 12 residues.

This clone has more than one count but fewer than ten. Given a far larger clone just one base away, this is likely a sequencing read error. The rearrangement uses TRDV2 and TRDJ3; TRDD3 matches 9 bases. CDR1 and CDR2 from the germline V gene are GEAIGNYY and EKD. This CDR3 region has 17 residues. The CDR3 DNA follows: TGTGCCTGTGACTTACTGGGGGACACCTGGGACACCCGACGGATGTTTTTC. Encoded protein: CACDLLGDTWDTRRMFF.

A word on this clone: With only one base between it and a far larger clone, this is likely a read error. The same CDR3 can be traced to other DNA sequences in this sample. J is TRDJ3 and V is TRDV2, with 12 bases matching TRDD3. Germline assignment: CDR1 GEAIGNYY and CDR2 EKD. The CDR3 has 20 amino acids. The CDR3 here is CACDTVLGDTRSWDTRQMFF. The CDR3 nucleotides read TGTGCCTGTGACACCGTACTGGGGGATACCCGCTCCTGGGACACCCGACAGATGTTCTTC.

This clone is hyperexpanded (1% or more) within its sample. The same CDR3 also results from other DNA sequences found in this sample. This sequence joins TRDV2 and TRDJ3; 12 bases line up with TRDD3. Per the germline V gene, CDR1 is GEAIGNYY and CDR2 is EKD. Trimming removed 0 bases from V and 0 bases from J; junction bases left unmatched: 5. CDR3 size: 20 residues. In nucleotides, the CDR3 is TGTGCCTGTGACACCGTACTGGGGGATACCCGCTCCTGGGACACCCGACAGATGTTTTTC. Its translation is CACDTVLGDTRSWDTRQMFF.

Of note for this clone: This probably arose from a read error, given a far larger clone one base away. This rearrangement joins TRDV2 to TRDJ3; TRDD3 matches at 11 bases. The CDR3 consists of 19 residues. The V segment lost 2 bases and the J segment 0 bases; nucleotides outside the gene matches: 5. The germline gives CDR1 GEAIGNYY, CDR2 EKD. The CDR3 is CACDKVLGDISWDTRQMFF. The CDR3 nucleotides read TGTGCCTGTGACAAAGTACTGGGGGATATCTCCTGGGACACCCGACAGATGTTTTTC.

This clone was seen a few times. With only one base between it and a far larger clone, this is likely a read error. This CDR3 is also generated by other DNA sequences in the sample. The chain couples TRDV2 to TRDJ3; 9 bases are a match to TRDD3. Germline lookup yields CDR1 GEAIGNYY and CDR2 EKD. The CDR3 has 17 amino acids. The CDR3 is CACDWGISSWDTRQMFF. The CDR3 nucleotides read TGTGCCTGTGACTGGGGGATAAGCTCCTGGGACACACGACAGATGTTTTTC.

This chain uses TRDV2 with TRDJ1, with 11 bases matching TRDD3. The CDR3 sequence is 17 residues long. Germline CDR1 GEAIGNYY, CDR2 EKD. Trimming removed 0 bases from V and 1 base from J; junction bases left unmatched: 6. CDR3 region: CACDTLLGDRGTDKLIF. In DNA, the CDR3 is TGTGCCTGTGACACCTTACTGGGGGATAGAGGCACCGATAAACTCATCTTT.

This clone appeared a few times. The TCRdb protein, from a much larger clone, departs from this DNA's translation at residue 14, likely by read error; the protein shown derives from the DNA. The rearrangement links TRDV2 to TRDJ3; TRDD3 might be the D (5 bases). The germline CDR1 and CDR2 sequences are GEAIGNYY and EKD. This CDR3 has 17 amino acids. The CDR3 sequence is CACDTVWDERDTRHMFF. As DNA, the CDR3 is TGTGCCTGTGACACCGTCTGGGATGAGCGGGACACCCGACATATGTTTTTC.

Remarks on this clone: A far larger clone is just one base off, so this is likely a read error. In DNA form, the CDR3 reads TGTGCCTGTGGCACCGTACTGGGGGATACCCGCTCCTGGGACACCCGACAGATGTTTTTC. Translation gives CACGTVLGDTRSWDTRQMFF. The chain combines TRDV2 with TRDJ3, with 12 bases fitting TRDD3. Germline CDR1 and CDR2: GEAIGNYY and EKD. The CDR3 extends over 20 amino acids.

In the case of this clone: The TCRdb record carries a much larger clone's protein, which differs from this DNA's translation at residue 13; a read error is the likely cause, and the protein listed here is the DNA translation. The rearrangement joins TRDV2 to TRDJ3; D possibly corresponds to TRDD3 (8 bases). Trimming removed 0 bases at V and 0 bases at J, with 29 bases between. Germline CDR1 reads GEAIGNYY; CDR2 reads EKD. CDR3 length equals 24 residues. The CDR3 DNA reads TGTGCCTGTGACACCGGACGTAGTTCCTACTGGGGGGTGTACAGCTCCTGGGACACCCGACAGATGTTTTTC. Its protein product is CACDTGRSSYWGVYSSWDTRQMFF.

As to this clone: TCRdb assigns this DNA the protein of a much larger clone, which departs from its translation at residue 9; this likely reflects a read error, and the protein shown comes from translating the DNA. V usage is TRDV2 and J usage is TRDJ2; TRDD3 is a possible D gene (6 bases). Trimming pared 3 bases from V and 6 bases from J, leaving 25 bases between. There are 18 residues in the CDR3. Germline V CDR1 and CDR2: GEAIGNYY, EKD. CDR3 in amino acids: CACDPCTGRYDHPAQLFF. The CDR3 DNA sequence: TGTGCCTGTGACCCTTGTACTGGGAGATACGATCACCCAGCACAACTCTTCTTT.

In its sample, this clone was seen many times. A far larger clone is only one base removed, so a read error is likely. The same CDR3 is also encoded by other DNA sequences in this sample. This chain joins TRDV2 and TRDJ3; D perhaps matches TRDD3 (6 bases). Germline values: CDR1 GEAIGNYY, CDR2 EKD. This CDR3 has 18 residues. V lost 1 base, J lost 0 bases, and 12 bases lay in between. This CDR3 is CACDTGGYDSWDTRQMFF. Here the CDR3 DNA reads TGTGCCTGTGACACTGGGGGGTACGACTCCTGGGACACCCGACAGATGTTTTTC.

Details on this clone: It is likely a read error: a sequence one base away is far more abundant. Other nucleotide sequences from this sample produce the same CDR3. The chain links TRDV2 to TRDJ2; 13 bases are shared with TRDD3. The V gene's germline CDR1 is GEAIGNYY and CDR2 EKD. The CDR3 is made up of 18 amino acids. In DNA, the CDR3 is TGTGCTTGTGACCCTTGTACTGGGGGATACGATCACCCAGCACAACTCTTCTTT. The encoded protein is CACDPCTGGYDHPAQLFF.

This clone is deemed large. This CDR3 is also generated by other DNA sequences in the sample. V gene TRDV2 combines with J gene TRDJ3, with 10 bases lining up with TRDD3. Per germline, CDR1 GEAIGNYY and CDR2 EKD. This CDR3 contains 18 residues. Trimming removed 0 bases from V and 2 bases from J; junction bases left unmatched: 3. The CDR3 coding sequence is TGTGCCTGTGACACCGTACTGGGGGATCCCTGGGACACCCGACAGATGTTTTTC. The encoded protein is CACDTVLGDPWDTRQMFF.

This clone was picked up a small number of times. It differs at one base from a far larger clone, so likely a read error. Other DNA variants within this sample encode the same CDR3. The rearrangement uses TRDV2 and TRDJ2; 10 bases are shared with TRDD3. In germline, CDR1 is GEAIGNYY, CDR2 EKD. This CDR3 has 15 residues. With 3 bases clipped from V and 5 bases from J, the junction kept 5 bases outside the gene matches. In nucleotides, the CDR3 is TGTGCCTGTGACCCGCTGGGGGATATTACAGCACAACTCTTCTTT. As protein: CACDPLGDITAQLFF.

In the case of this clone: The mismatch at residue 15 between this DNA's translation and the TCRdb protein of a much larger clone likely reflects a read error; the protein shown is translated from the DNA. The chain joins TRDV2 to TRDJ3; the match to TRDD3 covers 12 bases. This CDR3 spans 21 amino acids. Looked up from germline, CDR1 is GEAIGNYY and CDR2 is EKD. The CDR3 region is CACDTAYGWGIRSWNTRQMFF. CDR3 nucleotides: TGTGCCTGTGACACCGCTTATGGCTGGGGGATACGCTCCTGGAACACCCGACAGATGTTCTTC.

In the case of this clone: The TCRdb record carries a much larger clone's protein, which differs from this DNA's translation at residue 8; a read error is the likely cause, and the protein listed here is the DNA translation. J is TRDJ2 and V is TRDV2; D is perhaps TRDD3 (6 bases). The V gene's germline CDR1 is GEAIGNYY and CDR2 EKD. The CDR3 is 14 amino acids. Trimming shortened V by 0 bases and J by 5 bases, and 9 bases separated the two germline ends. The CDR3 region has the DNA TGTGCCTGTGACACCGTGGGGGCTACAGCACAACTCTTCTTT. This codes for CACDTVGATAQLFF.

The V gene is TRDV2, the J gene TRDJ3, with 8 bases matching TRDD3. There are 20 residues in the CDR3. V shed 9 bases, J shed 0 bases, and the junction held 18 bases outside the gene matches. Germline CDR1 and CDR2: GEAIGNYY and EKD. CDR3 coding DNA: TGTGCCCATGACGCCGTACTGGGGGGCCGGAGCTCCTGGGACACCCGACAGATGTTTTTC. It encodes CAHDAVLGGRSSWDTRQMFF.